Shown below are 4 T cell receptor beta chains from a single sample sequenced in a study of T cell changes during pregnancy in multiple sclerosis. Only in-frame clones appear in the TCRdb table, and some are missing; sequencing was by immunoSEQ multiplex PCR. The table records about 18,000 clones, more than 75% of them present only once. The source was CD8+ T cells from peripheral blood mononuclear cells, collected after pregnancy. Receptor source: a female donor with multiple sclerosis, enrolled in a pregnancy study.

Concerning this clone itself: The identical CDR3 is also encoded by other nucleotide sequences in the sample. The chain carries TRBV9 and TRBJ1-4, with D possibly matching TRBD1 (6 bases). The germline gives CDR1 SGDLS, CDR2 YYNGEE. The ends were cut back, 2 bases at V and 6 bases at J, with 11 bases in the middle. The length of the CDR3 is 14 residues. CDR3 in amino acids: CASSVTGGHEKLFF. In DNA, the CDR3 is TGTGCCAGCAGCGTGACGGGGGGGCATGAAAAACTGTTTTTT.

The V gene is TRBV14, the J gene TRBJ2-7; D possibly corresponds to TRBD2 (7 bases). V was shortened by 7 bases and J by 0 bases, with 16 bases between the two germline ends. CDR3 length: 15 amino acids. CDR1 and CDR2 (germline): SGHDN, FVKESK. The CDR3: CASKLSGTPSYEQYF. Written as DNA, the CDR3 is TGTGCCAGCAAACTGAGCGGGACACCCTCCTACGAGCAGTACTTC. Using reference TRBV14 and TRBJ2-7 for the parts outside the CDR3, the full variable domain is EAGVTQFPSHSVIEKGQTVTLRCDPISGHDNLYWYRRVMGKEIKFLLHFVKESKQDESGMPNNRFLAERTGGTYSTLKVQPAELEDSGVYFCASKLSGTPSYEQYFGPGTRLTVT.

The genes are TRBV11-3 and TRBJ1-1; TRBD1 might be the D (5 bases). The CDR3 is made up of 13 amino acids. V lost 5 bases and J lost 4, with 11 bases in between. Germline V lookup: CDR1 SGHNT, CDR2 YENEEA. The CDR3 loop is CASSNQGSTEAFF. The CDR3 nucleotides read TGTGCCAGCAGCAACCAGGGTTCCACTGAAGCTTTCTTT. The variable domain in full, with the rest retrieved from reference TRBV11-3 and TRBJ1-1, is EAGVVQSPRYKIIEKKQPVAFWCNPISGHNTLYWYLQNLGQGPELLIRYENEEAVDDSQLPKDRFSAERLKGVDSTLKIQPAELGDSAVYLCASSNQGSTEAFFGQGTRLTVV.

The V call is TRBV19, the J call TRBJ2-5; the D gene is possibly TRBD2 (5 bases). The CDR3 loop spans 15 amino acids. CDR1 and CDR2 from the germline V gene are LNHDA and SQIVND (reference sequence). The V end was cut by 0 bases, the J end by 3 bases, with 11 bases between. The CDR3 here is CASSIDSGWEETQYF. The CDR3 coding sequence is TGTGCCAGTAGTATAGATTCGGGATGGGAAGAGACCCAGTACTTC. The variable domain in full, with the rest retrieved from reference TRBV19 and TRBJ2-5, is DGGITQSPKYLFRKEGQNVTLSCEQNLNHDAMYWYRQDPGQGLRLIYYSQIVNDFQKGDIAEGYSVSREKKESFPLTVTSAQKNPTAFYLCASSIDSGWEETQYFGPGTRLLVL.